The clone carrying this T cell receptor beta chain was detected only once. Its antigen is undetermined. The V gene lost 4 bases and the J gene lost 2 bases, with 8 bases spanning the gap. This CDR3 is built from 13 residues. Germline CDR1 reads SGHDN; CDR2 reads FVKESK. This sample is part of a study of cytomegalovirus exposure and HLA in healthy donors. Study as a whole: An early data release held some 85 million unique TCRs from HLA-typed donors. Study-level results: Clonal expansion was found to be greater in HLA-associated TCR beta chains than in equally common others in a later analysis. Among TCR sequences, most were rare, though some public TCRs appeared in many donors. In a later analysis, TCR beta V- and J-gene trimming was associated with a missense DCLRE1C variant.

PCR employed 60 Vbeta and 13 Jbeta primers. The protocol was immunoSEQ multiplex PCR, while the TCRdb copy is restricted to in-frame clones and leaves out a portion. The repertoire holds 130,000 to 150,000 clones, with about 80% as singletons. The chain joins TRBV14 to TRBJ1-1, with D uncertain. This sequence was found in a male donor in good health and CMV-seronegative. Sequenced: PBMCs. CDR3 in amino acids: CASSLRGNTEAFF. The CDR3 bases are TGTGCCAGCAGCCTACGGGGAAACACTGAAGCTTTCTTT.